This T cell receptor beta chain was profiled in a study of naive and memory T cell subsets. V shed 6 bases and J 8 bases; nucleotides not matched to a gene: 21. Per germline, CDR1 MNHEY and CDR2 SMNVEV (reference sequence). This CDR3 is built from 18 residues. An equimolar mix of two oligonucleotides served as the beta constant-region primer for TRBC1 and TRBC2. TCRdb itself ran the UMI-ligation and nested PCR reads through MiXCR, one entry per CDR3 protein. The sample carries about 150,000 distinct CDR3 sequences, approximately 15% recorded once. The chain links TRBV27 to TRBJ2-1, with 8 bases lining up with TRBD1. Specimen: naive CD4+ T cells from blood. The receptor comes from a human donor in good health. The chain's CDR3 is CASRGKGTGGASIYEQFF. CDR3 sequence (DNA): TGTGCCAGCAGGGGGAAGGGTACAGGGGGTGCCTCAATCTATGAGCAGTTCTTC.